These 27 T cell receptor beta chains originate from one sample sequenced in a study of cytomegalovirus exposure and HLA in healthy donors (dated by TCRdb to the late 2010s). Library method: the immunoSEQ multiplex PCR assay. A mixture of 60 forward primers for TCR Vbeta segments and 13 reverse primers for TCR Jbeta segments was used in the multiplex PCR. TCRdb holds this immuneACCESS table with in-frame rearrangements only. Some clones are missing; in checked studies, unresolved V genes explain under half, and the rest has no known cause. The sample yields roughly 140,000 clones; 72% were counted once. 2.1% of the sample belongs to the ten largest clones. Sequencing used PBMCs. All receptors derive from a man aged 35-49 years in good health and CMV-seronegative.

The chain employs TRBV7-6 and TRBJ2-7; 8 bases are a match to TRBD1. The CDR3 loop spans 14 amino acids. Germline loops: CDR1 SGHVS, CDR2 FNYEAQ. The ends lost 4 bases at V and 3 bases at J; junction bases unmatched: 5. CDR3 sequence reads: CASSYNRGSYEQYF. As DNA, the CDR3 is TGTGCCAGCAGCTACAACAGGGGGAGCTACGAGCAGTACTTC.

The rearrangement links TRBV7-2 to TRBJ2-1, with 15 bases matching TRBD2. The CDR3 consists of 15 residues. V shed 4 bases, J shed 7 bases, and the junction held 2 bases outside the gene matches. The germline V gene encodes CDR1 SGHTA and CDR2 FQGNSA. The CDR3 DNA is TGTGCCAGCAGCTGGACTAGCGGGAGGGAGAATGAGCAGTTCTTC. Its protein product is CASSWTSGRENEQFF.

The rearrangement joins TRBV28 to TRBJ2-2, with D possibly TRBD2 on 5 matching bases. Trimming removed 1 base from V and 8 bases from J, with 14 bases in between. The CDR3 runs to 15 residues. Germline-derived CDR1 and CDR2 are MDHEN and SYDVKM. CDR3 sequence: CASSLSDIGVGELFF. The DNA of the CDR3 is TGTGCCAGCAGTTTATCAGACATCGGGGTTGGGGAGCTGTTTTTT.

The CDR3 region is CASSPDRGWTETQYF. The CDR3, as DNA: TGTGCCAGTAGTCCCGACAGGGGGTGGACAGAGACCCAGTACTTC. The chain joins TRBV19 to TRBJ2-5; 9 bases map to TRBD1. The CDR3 extends over 15 amino acids. Germline V gene sequence: CDR1 LNHDA, CDR2 SQIVND (reference sequence). Trimming took 5 bases from V and 4 from J; bases not matched to a gene: 8.

This clone turned up a few times. The chain employs TRBV6-5 and TRBJ2-1; no reliable D call. This CDR3 has 11 amino acids. Germline V gene data show CDR1 as MNHEY and CDR2 as SVGAGI. Trimming cost V 2 bases and J 10 bases, with 6 bases left between them. The DNA of the CDR3 is TGTGCCAGCAGTTACGGTCAGGAGCAGTTCTTC. Its translation: CASSYGQEQFF.

This rearrangement joins TRBV19 to TRBJ1-1; 7 bases align to TRBD1. CDR3 length: 12 residues. Trimming removed 5 bases from V and 9 bases from J; junction bases left unmatched: 6. Looked up from germline, CDR1 is LNHDA and CDR2 is SQIVND (reference sequence). The CDR3 loop reads CASSEDRCKAFF. CDR3 coding DNA: TGTGCCAGTAGTGAGGACAGGTGTAAAGCTTTCTTT.

V gene TRBV6-6 combines with J gene TRBJ1-4; a weak D match, TRBD1 (5 bases). Between the trimmed V and J ends, which lost 5 bases and 8 bases, there was a span of 18 bases. CDR1 is MNHNY, CDR2 SVGAGI, per germline (reference sequence). The CDR3 is 15 residues long. CDR3 amino acids: CASSVRRGGVEKLFF. CDR3 nucleotide sequence: TGTGCCAGCAGTGTACGTCGTGGGGGGGTGGAAAAACTGTTTTTT.

The chain links TRBV5-1 to TRBJ1-3; 9 positions agree with TRBD1. Germline V gene sequence: CDR1 SGHRS, CDR2 YFSETQ. With V trimmed by 0 bases and J by 0 bases, 4 bases remained unmatched. The CDR3 length is 17 residues. In DNA, the CDR3 is TGCGCCAGCAGCTTGGAGGGGACAGGGAACTCTGGAAACACCATATATTTT. Translated: CASSLEGTGNSGNTIYF.

This chain joins TRBV7-8 and TRBJ1-3; D is unclear. The CDR3 spans 16 residues. Germline values: CDR1 SGHVS, CDR2 FQNEAQ. The V gene lost 1 base and the J gene lost 8 bases, with 18 bases spanning the gap. The CDR3 is CASSLVNSGLGDTIYF. The CDR3 region has the DNA TGTGCCAGCAGCTTAGTGAATTCGGGTTTGGGAGACACCATATATTTT.

This clone has a handful of counts. The chain employs TRBV6-1 and TRBJ1-4, with a possible D match to TRBD1 (5 bases). Trimming removed 2 bases at V and 10 bases at J, with 17 bases between. The CDR3 has 15 amino acids. Germline values: CDR1 MNHNS, CDR2 SASEGT. The DNA for the CDR3 is TGTGCCAGCAGTGAAAGCAGGGTAAACTTCGGAAAACTGTTTTTT. Translating gives CASSESRVNFGKLFF.

The sample holds one count of this clone. The chain couples TRBV5-1 to TRBJ1-2, with 10 bases matching TRBD1. Trimming removed 4 bases from V and 9 bases from J; junction bases left unmatched: 12. Looked up from germline, CDR1 is SGHRS and CDR2 is YFSETQ. There are 15 residues in the CDR3. CDR3 amino acids: CASSHGQGEGASYTF. DNA of the CDR3: TGCGCCAGCAGCCACGGACAGGGGGAAGGGGCAAGCTACACCTTC.

V is TRBV7-2 and J is TRBJ2-3; 12 bases align to TRBD2. This CDR3 comprises 19 residues. Losses at the gene ends were 0 bases for V and 1 base for J; bases not matched to a gene: 8. Germline CDR1 SGHTA, CDR2 FQGNSA. CDR3 sequence (DNA): TGTGCCAGCAGCTTAGCGAGGCTAGCGGGAGGGATGGGCACAGATACGCAGTATTTT. The encoded protein is CASSLARLAGGMGTDTQYF.

This chain connects TRBV9 to TRBJ1-4, with TRBD1 identical over 7 bases. Germline V lookup: CDR1 SGDLS, CDR2 YYNGEE. This CDR3 is 14 amino acids long. The junction had 7 bases not matched to a gene; V was cut back by 3 bases and J by 8 bases. In nucleotides, the CDR3 is TGTGCCAGCAGCGCAAACAGGGGTGGCGAAAAACTGTTTTTT. It encodes CASSANRGGEKLFF.

This clone was seen once. The chain carries TRBV7-2 and TRBJ2-7, with 10 bases fitting TRBD2. Trimming at V came to 1 base and at J to 7 bases, leaving 7 bases not matched to a gene. CDR1 is SGHTA, CDR2 FQGNSA, per germline. The length of the CDR3 is 15 residues. Here the CDR3 DNA reads TGTGCCAGCAGCTTAGAGAGCGGGAGGGCGTGGGAGCAGTACTTC. This codes for CASSLESGRAWEQYF.

In nucleotides, the CDR3 is TGCGCCAGCAGCCACGGGACAGGCTCTGGAAACACCATATATTTT. Encoded protein: CASSHGTGSGNTIYF. V is TRBV5-1 and J is TRBJ1-3; TRBD1 matches at 8 bases. This CDR3 has 15 residues. V shed 4 bases, J shed 0 bases, and the junction held 3 bases outside the gene matches. Germline V lookup: CDR1 SGHRS, CDR2 YFSETQ.

This chain links TRBV30 with TRBJ2-7; 13 nucleotides match TRBD2. Germline trimming cut 0 bases from V and 6 bases from J; bases unmatched to any gene: 5. This CDR3 spans 15 amino acids. Germline lookup yields CDR1 GTSNPN and CDR2 SVGIG (reference sequence). The CDR3 reads CAWSVRTSGRREQYF. The CDR3 coding sequence is TGTGCCTGGAGTGTAAGGACTAGCGGGAGACGCGAGCAGTACTTC.

The rearrangement joins TRBV30 to TRBJ2-7; 7 bases align to TRBD2. Germline trimming cut 5 bases from V and 6 bases from J; bases unmatched to any gene: 13. This CDR3 is built from 14 residues. Per the germline V gene, CDR1 is GTSNPN and CDR2 is SVGIG (reference sequence). CDR3 nucleotide sequence: TGTGCCTGGTCTAGGGCGGGAGTATTACGCGAGCAGTACTTC. Protein product: CAWSRAGVLREQYF.

This clone was detected a few times. The chain links TRBV19 to TRBJ1-6; 11 nucleotides align to TRBD1. The CDR3 is 16 amino acids. The germline CDR1 and CDR2 sequences are LNHDA and SQIVND (reference sequence). J gave up 8 bases and V 5 bases, and 8 bases lay outside the gene matches. The chain's CDR3 is CASSLIRTGGDSPLHF. CDR3 nucleotides: TGTGCCAGTAGTCTAATCCGGACAGGGGGCGATTCACCCCTCCACTTT. The whole variable domain, remainder taken from reference TRBV19 and TRBJ1-6, is DGGITQSPKYLFRKEGQNVTLSCEQNLNHDAMYWYRQDPGQGLRLIYYSQIVNDFQKGDIAEGYSVSREKKESFPLTVTSAQKNPTAFYLCASSLIRTGGDSPLHFGNGTRLTVT.

The chain combines TRBV7-9 with TRBJ2-6, with D uncertain. Germline V gives CDR1 SEHNR, CDR2 FQNEAQ (reference sequence). Trimming pared 1 base from V and 4 bases from J, leaving 20 bases between. The CDR3 extends over 19 amino acids. CDR3 bases: TGTGCCAGCAGCTTAGGGTTGGGTGAGGTACTTCGCGGGGCCAACGTCCTGACTTTC. This translates into CASSLGLGEVLRGANVLTF.

The chain links TRBV28 to TRBJ2-7; 9 bases match TRBD2. Germline CDR1 is MDHEN and CDR2 is SYDVKM. The CDR3 consists of 14 residues. Trimming cost V 10 bases and J 0 bases; bases outside gene matches: 7. The CDR3 region has the DNA TGTGCCACCTGTGGCGGGAGGGTCTCCTACGAGCAGTACTTC. It yields the protein CATCGGRVSYEQYF.

The gene calls are TRBV6-5 and TRBJ2-2; D is possibly TRBD2 (6 bases). The V and J ends lost 6 bases and 4 bases respectively, with 9 bases between them. The CDR3 has 13 residues. CDR1 is MNHEY, CDR2 SVGAGI, per germline. CDR3 sequence (DNA): TGTGCCAGCAGGCTGGGACTCACCGGGGAGCTGTTTTTT. It translates to CASRLGLTGELFF.

The V gene is TRBV5-1, the J gene TRBJ2-7, with unresolved D. V was pared by 2 bases and J by 1 base, with 7 bases between. Germline CDR1 reads SGHRS; CDR2 reads YFSETQ. CDR3 length equals 13 residues. The CDR3 DNA sequence: TGCGCCAGCAGCTTCGCGGTTTCCTACGAGCAGTACTTC. Protein product: CASSFAVSYEQYF.

The rearrangement uses TRBV30 and TRBJ2-2; D remains ambiguous. The CDR3 totals 13 residues. V lost 0 bases and J lost 7, with 9 bases in between. Germline CDR1 GTSNPN, CDR2 SVGIG (reference sequence). Written as DNA, the CDR3 is TGTGCCTGGAGTGTAGCGCGGAACGGGGAGCTGTTTTTT. It yields the protein CAWSVARNGELFF.

The chain joins TRBV18 to TRBJ1-6, with TRBD1 matching 10 bases. Germline V gene data show CDR1 as KGHSH and CDR2 as LQKENI. The CDR3 covers 14 residues. V trimming: 6 bases; J trimming: 7 bases; junction bases outside the gene matches: 3. This CDR3 reads CASSPGQGNSPLHF. In DNA, the CDR3 is TGTGCCAGCTCGCCGGGACAGGGGAATTCACCCCTCCACTTT.

This clone has just a few counts. This rearrangement joins TRBV6-5 to TRBJ2-1; TRBD2 aligns across 7 bases. The germline V gene encodes CDR1 MNHEY and CDR2 SVGAGI. J lost 6 bases, V lost 4 bases, and 9 bases had no gene match. The CDR3 has 15 amino acids. The CDR3 spells CASSSTGGGGNEQFF. Here the CDR3 DNA reads TGTGCCAGCAGTTCGACGGGCGGGGGAGGCAATGAGCAGTTCTTC.

The chain uses TRBV5-1 and TRBJ2-2; D call uncertain. The CDR3 length is 15 residues. The V gene lost 1 base and the J gene lost 6 bases, with 13 bases spanning the gap. Germline V gene data show CDR1 as SGHRS and CDR2 as YFSETQ. CDR3 DNA: TGCGCCAGCAGCTTGCAACGAACCTCGGCCGGGGAGCTGTTTTTT. Its protein is CASSLQRTSAGELFF.

CDR3 bases: TGTGCCAGCAGACGGGTCCCCGGTCCCGGGGAGCTGTTTTTT. This gives the protein CASRRVPGPGELFF. The V call is TRBV5-4, the J call TRBJ2-2, with D hard to call. The CDR3 totals 14 residues. Germline lookup yields CDR1 SGHNT and CDR2 YYREEE (reference sequence). Trimming stripped 5 bases from V and 6 bases from J, with 14 bases between.